Following are 32 T cell receptor beta chains from one sample sequenced in a study of blood T cell repertoires in COVID-19. This table comes from immunoSEQ multiplex PCR, and its TCRdb copy is limited to in-frame clones, with some not included. The profile shows roughly 250,000 clones, 85% to 90% of them singletons. Source material: peripheral blood. The receptors derive from a woman in her thirties with COVID-19, enrolled during active disease.

The chain's CDR3 is CASSLEPRTSYEQYF. CDR3 DNA: TGTGCCAGCAGCTTAGAGCCAAGAACTTCCTACGAGCAGTACTTC. The V gene is TRBV7-8, the J gene TRBJ2-7; D gene ambiguous. The CDR3 has 15 amino acids. V gave up 1 base and J gave up 1 base, with 11 bases separating them. Germline loops: CDR1 SGHVS, CDR2 FQNEAQ.

The chain combines TRBV27 with TRBJ2-7; 8 bases match TRBD2. The germline V gene has CDR1 MNHEY and CDR2 SMNVEV (reference sequence). The CDR3 has 15 amino acids. V trimming: 2 bases; J trimming: 5 bases; junction bases outside the gene matches: 8. The CDR3 protein is CASSLGSGDFHEQYF. CDR3 bases: TGTGCCAGCAGTTTAGGTAGCGGGGATTTTCACGAGCAGTACTTC.

The rearrangement joins TRBV5-1 to TRBJ2-7; 7 nucleotides align to TRBD2. Germline trimming cut 1 base from V and 1 base from J; bases unmatched to any gene: 8. CDR1 is SGHRS, CDR2 YFSETQ, per germline. This CDR3 has 16 amino acids. The chain's CDR3 is CASSLYMTSSSYEQYF. CDR3 sequence (DNA): TGCGCCAGCAGCTTGTATATGACTAGCTCTTCCTACGAGCAGTACTTC.

The J gene is TRBJ2-5, the V gene TRBV6-2 or TRBV6-3, with 9 bases identical to TRBD2. Germline CDR1 is MNHEY and CDR2 is SVGEGT. After removal of 2 bases from V and 0 bases from J, the junction contained 1 base not matched to a gene. This CDR3 spans 15 amino acids. CDR3 DNA sequence: TGTGCCAGCAGTTACGGCGGGGGGGACCAAGAGACCCAGTACTTC. Translation gives CASSYGGGDQETQYF.

This clone was counted only a few times. The rearrangement links TRBV21-1 to TRBJ2-4; the table's D call, TRBD2, was not checked against the DNA. TRBV21-1 is a known pseudogene. CDR3 length equals 12 residues. CDR3 sequence reads: CASSKIGLRRYF. In nucleotides, the CDR3 is TGTGCCAGCAGCAAAATAGGCCTGCGGCGGTACTTC.

The J gene is TRBJ2-5, the V gene TRBV3-1 (or the pseudogene TRBV3-2), with TRBD2 matching over 14 bases. This CDR3 contains 19 residues. The J segment lost 3 bases and the V segment lost 3 bases, leaving 12 bases of the junction unmatched. From germline, CDR1 is LGHDT and CDR2 YNNKEL (reference sequence). The chain's CDR3 is CASSHPYKGLAGEKETQYF. The CDR3 coding sequence is TGTGCCAGCAGCCACCCATACAAGGGACTAGCGGGGGAAAAAGAGACCCAGTACTTC.

The chain is built from TRBV10-1 and TRBJ2-2, with 13 bases matching TRBD2. The V segment lost 6 bases and the J segment 5 bases; nucleotides outside the gene matches: 3. The CDR3 contains 15 residues. Per germline, CDR1 WNHNN and CDR2 SYGVQD (reference sequence). Here the CDR3 reads CASRRGLAGTGELFF. CDR3 sequence (DNA): TGCGCCAGCAGAAGGGGACTAGCGGGGACCGGGGAGCTGTTTTTT.

This chain joins TRBV19 and TRBJ2-7, with 8 bases identical to TRBD1. Germline-derived CDR1 and CDR2 are LNHDA and SQIVND (reference sequence). This CDR3 region has 14 residues. V gave up 6 bases and J gave up 5 bases; unmatched junction bases: 9. CDR3 loop: CASRAGDRSNEQYF. The CDR3 DNA reads TGTGCCAGTAGGGCCGGGGACAGGTCTAACGAGCAGTACTTC. Drawing the rest from reference TRBV19 and TRBJ2-7, the complete variable domain is DGGITQSPKYLFRKEGQNVTLSCEQNLNHDAMYWYRQDPGQGLRLIYYSQIVNDFQKGDIAEGYSVSREKKESFPLTVTSAQKNPTAFYLCASRAGDRSNEQYFGPGTRLTVT.

This rearrangement joins TRBV4-1 to TRBJ1-2, with unresolved D. V gave up 3 bases and J gave up 3 bases, with 11 bases separating them. Germline loops: CDR1 MGHRA, CDR2 YSYEKL. This CDR3 is built from 14 residues. The CDR3 sequence: CASSHLAGYYGYTF. The CDR3 DNA sequence: TGCGCCAGCAGCCACCTAGCGGGGTACTATGGCTACACCTTC.

DNA for the CDR3: TGTGCCAGCAGCTCGGCAGCAGGGGGGCCCTACGAGCAGTACTTC. Amino acid sequence: CASSSAAGGPYEQYF. The chain uses TRBV16 and TRBJ2-7; perhaps TRBD1 as D (7 bases). The CDR3 spans 15 residues. Germline CDR1 reads KGHSY; CDR2 reads FQNENV. V lost 5 bases and J 2 bases, leaving 16 bases between the germline ends.

V and J are TRBV7-9 and TRBJ1-1; a weak D match, TRBD1 (6 bases). Germline V CDR1 and CDR2: SEHNR, FQNEAQ (reference sequence). The CDR3 has 13 residues. The V and J ends lost 1 base and 5 bases respectively, with 8 bases between them. The CDR3 here is CASSLVRGTEAFF. The CDR3 nucleotides read TGTGCCAGCAGCTTAGTTAGGGGGACTGAAGCTTTCTTT.

The chain couples TRBV24-1 to TRBJ2-5; 8 nucleotides agree with TRBD2. V gave up 5 bases and J gave up 5 bases; unmatched junction bases: 15. The CDR3 loop spans 17 amino acids. Germline loops: CDR1 KGHDR, CDR2 SFDVKD. CDR3 protein: CATSAGRGGYKQETQYF. In DNA, the CDR3 is TGTGCCACCAGTGCCGGGAGGGGCGGGTATAAGCAGGAGACCCAGTACTTC.

The chain uses TRBV28 and TRBJ2-5, with 11 positions matching TRBD2. CDR3 size: 13 residues. Trimming cost V 8 bases and J 5 bases; bases outside gene matches: 4. CDR1 and CDR2 (germline): MDHEN, SYDVKM. CDR3 amino acids: CASVAGGLETQYF. CDR3 sequence (DNA): TGTGCCAGCGTAGCGGGGGGGCTGGAGACCCAGTACTTC.

This clone was seen once. Here the CDR3 reads CASSINRQGSSYNSPLHF. The DNA of the CDR3 is TGTGCCAGTAGTATAAATCGACAGGGAAGCTCCTATAATTCACCCCTCCACTTT. The genes are TRBV19 and TRBJ1-6; 7 bases agree with TRBD1. The CDR3 is 18 residues long. V was clipped by 2 bases and J by 0 bases; unmatched bases: 7. The germline V gene encodes CDR1 LNHDA and CDR2 SQIVND (reference sequence).

In nucleotides, the CDR3 is TGTGCCACCTCACTTGGACAGGGTACCACAGATACGCAGTATTTT. Translation: CATSLGQGTTDTQYF. The chain joins TRBV15 to TRBJ2-3, with TRBD1 identical over 8 bases. CDR1 is LNHNV, CDR2 YYDKDF, per germline (reference sequence). Trimming took 8 bases from V and 2 from J; bases not matched to a gene: 9. The CDR3 consists of 15 residues.

V and J are TRBV18 and TRBJ1-6, with D perhaps TRBD1 (6 bases). The germline V and J ends were trimmed by 4 bases and 5 bases, with 12 bases remaining between them. The CDR3 runs 15 residues. Germline V CDR1 and CDR2: KGHSH, LQKENI. CDR3 sequence (DNA): TGTGCCAGCTCACAAAACACAGGGAATAATTCACCCCTCCACTTT. Translated: CASSQNTGNNSPLHF. Full variable domain (rest looked up from reference TRBV18 and TRBJ1-6): NAGVMQNPRHLVRRRGQEARLRCSPMKGHSHVYWYRQLPEEGLKFMVYLQKENIIDESGMPKERFSAEFPKEGPSILRIQQVVRGDSAAYFCASSQNTGNNSPLHFGNGTRLTVT.

The rearrangement links TRBV6-4 to TRBJ2-1; D might be TRBD1 (5 bases). V was clipped by 5 bases and J by 6 bases, with 11 bases between them. Germline values: CDR1 MRHNA, CDR2 SNTAGT. This CDR3 spans 13 amino acids. As DNA, the CDR3 is TGTGCCAGCAGTACGGACACTGGCAATGAGCAGTTCTTC. This sequence encodes CASSTDTGNEQFF.

The chain couples TRBV5-4 to TRBJ2-5; no clear D gene. Germline loops: CDR1 SGHNT, CDR2 YYREEE (reference sequence). V was cut by 4 bases and J by 4 bases, with 20 bases left in between. This CDR3 has 16 residues. The CDR3 region has the DNA TGTGCCAGCAGCCGCCGGGTAGCAGATTTCGGAGAGACCCAGTACTTC. As protein: CASSRRVADFGETQYF.

The chain carries TRBV5-6 and TRBJ1-2; weak D call: TRBD1 (6 bases). CDR3 length: 13 residues. CDR1 SGHDT and CDR2 YYEEEE come from the germline V gene. Trimming took off 2 bases at V and 7 bases at J, with 12 bases between the two ends. The CDR3 sequence is CASSFLLGGGYTF. The CDR3 DNA is TGTGCCAGCAGCTTTTTGTTAGGGGGTGGCTACACCTTC.

The genes are TRBV5-4 and TRBJ2-3, with 10 bases matching TRBD2. The V gene end was trimmed by 4 bases and the J gene end by 2 bases; junction bases not matched to a gene: 4. From germline, CDR1 is SGHNT and CDR2 YYREEE (reference sequence). The CDR3 has 15 residues. CDR3 loop: CASSDGLAATDTQYF. The DNA for the CDR3 is TGTGCCAGCAGCGACGGACTAGCGGCCACAGATACGCAGTATTTT.

The CDR3: CASRPTGIQPQHF. The CDR3 bases are TGTGCCAGCAGACCGACCGGGATTCAGCCCCAGCATTTT. The chain employs TRBV2 and TRBJ1-5, with D hard to call. The V and J ends lost 6 bases and 6 bases respectively, with 12 bases between them. The CDR3 runs to 13 residues. Germline-derived CDR1 and CDR2 are SNHLY and FYNNEI. The full variable domain, rest sourced from reference TRBV2 and TRBJ1-5, is EPEVTQTPSHQVTQMGQEVILRCVPISNHLYFYWYRQILGQKVEFLVSFYNNEISEKSEIFDDQFSVERPDGSNFTLKIRSTKLEDSAMYFCASRPTGIQPQHFGDGTRLSIL.

The V and J genes are TRBV29-1 and TRBJ2-7, with D possibly matching TRBD2 (6 bases). This CDR3 region has 12 residues. Germline values: CDR1 SQVTM, CDR2 ANQGSEA. The V and J ends lost 4 bases and 7 bases respectively, with 14 bases between them. The CDR3 sequence is CSVVGGSREQYF. The CDR3 DNA is TGCAGCGTTGTGGGGGGTTCGCGGGAGCAGTACTTC.

The chain links TRBV4-1 to TRBJ2-1, with D perhaps TRBD2 (6 bases). V lost 2 bases to trimming and J lost 6 bases, with 17 bases between them. The CDR3 loop spans 16 amino acids. Looked up from germline, CDR1 is MGHRA and CDR2 is YSYEKL. CDR3 loop: CASSQPHAKTSNEQFF. In nucleotides, the CDR3 is TGCGCCAGCAGCCAACCCCATGCGAAGACTAGCAATGAGCAGTTCTTC.

This chain connects TRBV5-1 to TRBJ1-2; D is perhaps TRBD1 (6 bases). Germline V lookup: CDR1 SGHRS, CDR2 YFSETQ. V shed 0 bases and J shed 3 bases, with 12 bases lying between them. The CDR3 length is 15 residues. CDR3 DNA: TGCGCCAGCAGCTTGGTGGTAGGGGGAGACTATGGCTACACCTTC. This sequence encodes CASSLVVGGDYGYTF. Full variable domain (outside the CDR3, taken from reference TRBV5-1 and TRBJ1-2): KAGVTQTPRYLIKTRGQQVTLSCSPISGHRSVSWYQQTPGQGLQFLFEYFSETQRNKGNFPGRFSGRQFSNSRSEMNVSTLELGDSALYLCASSLVVGGDYGYTFGSGTRLTVV.

This sequence joins TRBV10-1 and TRBJ2-5; 9 bases line up with TRBD1. This CDR3 is built from 16 residues. Germline V gene sequence: CDR1 WNHNN, CDR2 SYGVQD (reference sequence). V lost 5 bases and J lost 2; bases outside the gene matches: 9. This CDR3 is CASSNPGTGIQETQYF. Here the CDR3 DNA reads TGCGCCAGCAGTAACCCCGGGACAGGGATACAAGAGACCCAGTACTTC.

This clone was seen a handful of times. The V gene is TRBV7-2, the J gene TRBJ1-1; D is ambiguous. V was cut by 5 bases and J by 7 bases, with 14 bases left in between. Germline values: CDR1 SGHTA, CDR2 FQGNSA. This CDR3 comprises 13 residues. CDR3 coding DNA: TGTGCCAGCAGCCCCCAGATGGAGGGTGAAGCTTTCTTT. It is translated as CASSPQMEGEAFF.

CDR3 sequence: CATSGRTSGSEQYF. As DNA, the CDR3 is TGTGCCACCAGCGGAAGGACTAGCGGAAGCGAGCAGTACTTC. V gene TRBV15 combines with J gene TRBJ2-7, with 10 bases aligning to TRBD2. With V trimmed by 5 bases and J by 6 bases, 7 bases remained unmatched. This CDR3 has 14 amino acids. From germline, CDR1 is LNHNV and CDR2 YYDKDF (reference sequence). Together with reference TRBV15 and TRBJ2-7, the CDR3 gives the full variable domain: DAMVIQNPRYQVTQFGKPVTLSCSQTLNHNVMYWYQQKSSQAPKLLFHYYDKDFNNEADTPDNFQSRRPNTSFCFLDIRSPGLGDTAMYLCATSGRTSGSEQYFGPGTRLTVT.

This chain links TRBV6-7 with TRBJ2-1; 8 nucleotides agree with TRBD1. TRBV6-7 is identified as an open reading frame with a role that is uncertain. V lost 4 bases, J lost 6 bases, and 11 bases stayed unmatched. The CDR3 has 16 residues. CDR3 coding DNA: TGTGCCAGCAGTTCCGAAGGACAGGGAGGATGCAATGAGCAGTTCTTC. Translated, it gives CASSSEGQGGCNEQFF.

J is TRBJ2-5 and V is TRBV5-1; 11 nucleotides match TRBD1. The CDR3 length is 14 residues. Trimming cost V 4 bases and J 5 bases; bases outside gene matches: 4. CDR1 and CDR2 from the germline V gene are SGHRS and YFSETQ. This CDR3 reads CASSAGQGGETQYF. Here the CDR3 DNA reads TGCGCCAGCAGCGCGGGACAGGGGGGCGAGACCCAGTACTTC. Variable domain in full (rest from reference TRBV5-1 and TRBJ2-5): KAGVTQTPRYLIKTRGQQVTLSCSPISGHRSVSWYQQTPGQGLQFLFEYFSETQRNKGNFPGRFSGRQFSNSRSEMNVSTLELGDSALYLCASSAGQGGETQYFGPGTRLLVL.

The chain has TRBV28 and TRBJ1-2; 9 bases are shared with TRBD1. The germline gives CDR1 MDHEN, CDR2 SYDVKM. The CDR3 is made up of 12 amino acids. The J segment lost 5 bases and the V segment lost 10 bases, leaving 5 bases of the junction unmatched. The CDR3 loop is CATADRGYGYTF. The CDR3, as DNA: TGTGCCACCGCCGACAGGGGGTATGGCTACACCTTC.

The chain recombines TRBV15 with TRBJ2-3; 11 positions agree with TRBD1. V lost 2 bases to trimming and J lost 6 bases; unmatched junction nucleotides: 7. The CDR3 runs 16 residues. Germline values: CDR1 LNHNV, CDR2 YYDKDF (reference sequence). DNA for the CDR3: TGTGCCACCAGCAGAACTCCGGGACAGGGGGTTGATACGCAGTATTTT. Its translation is CATSRTPGQGVDTQYF. Full variable domain (rest looked up from reference TRBV15 and TRBJ2-3): DAMVIQNPRYQVTQFGKPVTLSCSQTLNHNVMYWYQQKSSQAPKLLFHYYDKDFNNEADTPDNFQSRRPNTSFCFLDIRSPGLGDTAMYLCATSRTPGQGVDTQYFGPGTRLTVL.

This clone was recorded a few times. The CDR3, as DNA: TGTGCCAGCAGCTTAGTAAAATCTGCTGCCGGGAGTAGGGTTCTGATTCAGTACTTC. It is translated as CASSLVKSAAGSRVLIQYF. This chain joins TRBV7-9 and TRBJ2-4, with D perhaps matching TRBD2 (6 bases). V was trimmed by 1 base and J by 10 bases, leaving 29 bases between them. CDR1 is SEHNR, CDR2 FQNEAQ, per germline (reference sequence). The CDR3 covers 19 residues.